This TCR beta chain is drawn from a study of neoadjuvant anti-PD-1 for oral cavity cancer. Study-wide context: Before surgery, most patients got three to four biweekly 3 mg/kg nivolumab doses.

As for time point: after neoadjuvant nivolumab, at surgical resection. These oral cavity squamous cell carcinomas were HPV-negative and locally advanced. Clones were read by immunoSEQ multiplex PCR, and TCRdb kept only the in-frame ones, dropping some. Here the sample spans about 14,000 clones, about 64% being singletons. This CDR3 is 11 amino acids long. Trimming shortened V by 4 bases and J by 7 bases, and 9 bases separated the two germline ends. The germline CDR1 and CDR2 sequences are SGDLS and YYNGEE. This specimen was PBMCs, taken after nivolumab (anti-PD-1) treatment. The receptor was isolated from a person aged 35 to 85 with oral cavity squamous cell carcinoma. The genes are TRBV9 and TRBJ2-7; D is unclear. CDR3 amino acids: CASSTPREQYF. The CDR3 DNA reads as TGTGCCAGCAGCACCCCCCGGGAGCAGTACTTC. The complete variable domain, with remaining parts taken from reference TRBV9 and TRBJ2-7, reads DSGVTQTPKHLITATGQRVTLRCSPRSGDLSVYWYQQSLDQGLQFLIQYYNGEERAKGNILERFSAQQFPDLHSELNLSSLELGDSALYFCASSTPREQYFGPGTRLTVT.